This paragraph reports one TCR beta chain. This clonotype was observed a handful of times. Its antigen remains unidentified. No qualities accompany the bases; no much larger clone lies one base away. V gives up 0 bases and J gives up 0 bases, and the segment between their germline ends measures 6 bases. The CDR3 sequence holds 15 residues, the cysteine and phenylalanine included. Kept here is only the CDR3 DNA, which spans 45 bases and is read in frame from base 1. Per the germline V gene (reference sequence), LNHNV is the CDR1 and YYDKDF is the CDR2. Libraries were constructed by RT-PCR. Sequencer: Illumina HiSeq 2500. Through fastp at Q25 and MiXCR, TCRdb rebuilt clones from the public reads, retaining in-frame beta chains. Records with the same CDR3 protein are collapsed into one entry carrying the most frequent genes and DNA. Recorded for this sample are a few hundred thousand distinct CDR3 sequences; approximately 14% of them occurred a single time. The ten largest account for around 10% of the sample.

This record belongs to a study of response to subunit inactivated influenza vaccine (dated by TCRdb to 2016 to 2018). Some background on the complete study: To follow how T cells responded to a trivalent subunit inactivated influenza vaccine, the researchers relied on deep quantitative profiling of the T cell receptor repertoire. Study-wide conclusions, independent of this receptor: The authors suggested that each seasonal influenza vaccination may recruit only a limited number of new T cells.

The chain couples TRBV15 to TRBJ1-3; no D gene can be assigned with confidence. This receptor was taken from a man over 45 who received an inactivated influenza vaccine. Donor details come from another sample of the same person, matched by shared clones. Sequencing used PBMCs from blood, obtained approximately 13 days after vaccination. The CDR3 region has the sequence CATSRDGNSGNTIYF. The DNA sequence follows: TGTGCCACCAGCAGAGATGGGAACTCTGGAAACACCATATATTTT.